A single sample is the source of the 5 T cell receptor beta chains below, sequenced in a study of CD8 T cells in Susac syndrome. RNA amounts of about 0.5 to 1 ug underwent reverse transcription with random hexamers. MiXCR, applied by TCRdb to the immunoSEQ multiplex PCR reads, yields one record per CDR3 protein. The sample yields more than 65,000 distinct CDR3 sequences, 85% to 95% seen once. Sequencing was carried out using CD8+ T cells from PBMCs. These receptors originate from a human donor in good health.

V and J are TRBV9 and TRBJ2-2; weak D call: TRBD1 (6 bases). The CDR3 consists of 15 residues. V was shortened by 0 bases and J by 5 bases, with 11 bases between the two germline ends. Germline CDR1 SGDLS, CDR2 YYNGEE. DNA of the CDR3: TGTGCCAGCAGCGTAGCAGGGGATTATACCGGGGAGCTGTTTTTT. It yields the protein CASSVAGDYTGELFF.

This sequence joins TRBV9 and TRBJ1-2; weak D call: TRBD1 (5 bases). Germline CDR1 and CDR2: SGDLS and YYNGEE. The CDR3 consists of 14 residues. The V end lost 2 bases, the J end lost 3 bases, and 11 bases lay between the germline ends. CDR3 residues: CASSVGAADYGYTF. CDR3 coding DNA: TGTGCCAGCAGCGTCGGGGCTGCAGACTATGGCTACACCTTC. Complete variable domain (other parts from reference TRBV9 and TRBJ1-2): DSGVTQTPKHLITATGQRVTLRCSPRSGDLSVYWYQQSLDQGLQFLIQYYNGEERAKGNILERFSAQQFPDLHSELNLSSLELGDSALYFCASSVGAADYGYTFGSGTRLTVV.

This CDR3 reads CAAEDGGIEQYF. CDR3 coding DNA: TGTGCCGCCGAGGATGGGGGGATCGAGCAGTACTTC. This chain connects TRBV6-1 to TRBJ2-7; D perhaps matches TRBD2 (6 bases). Germline CDR1 reads MNHNS; CDR2 reads SASEGT. The V and J ends lost 11 bases and 6 bases respectively, with 17 bases between them. The CDR3 has 12 residues.

V and J are TRBV28 and TRBJ2-7; tentative D call: TRBD1 (6 bases). The CDR3 covers 13 residues. The V gene lost 8 bases and the J gene lost 3 bases, with 14 bases spanning the gap. Germline lookup yields CDR1 MDHEN and CDR2 SYDVKM. The CDR3 DNA sequence: TGTGCCAGCGGGACATTAGCCGTCTACGAGCAGTACGTC. Protein: CASGTLAVYEQYV.

In this sample, this clonotype turned up once. The chain couples TRBV7-2 to TRBJ2-5; D is perhaps TRBD1 or TRBD2 (6 bases each). The germline CDR1 and CDR2 sequences are SGHTA and FQGNSA. The CDR3 is 17 amino acids. Deletions cut 1 base from V and 5 bases from J, with 20 bases between. The CDR3 DNA sequence: TGTGCCAGCAGCTTAGTAGTGGTAGGAGGGGGGTTGGAGACCCAGTACTTC. Translation: CASSLVVVGGGLETQYF.